This TCR beta chain was identified during a study of T cells in Graves' hyperthyroidism and ophthalmopathy. This clonotype was counted ten times or more. Researchers took RNA transcripts and amplified the TCR beta CDR3 regions from them. The TCR CDR3 was amplified in a first-round RT-PCR using the HTBI primer set. TCRdb reprocessed the multiplex PCR reads with MiXCR, giving one entry per CDR3 protein. The table shows hundreds of thousands of distinct CDR3 sequences, with approximately 14% occurring only once. Exclusion criteria comprised uncontrolled infection, other autoimmune disease, pregnancy or lactation. V was pared by 0 bases and J by 0 bases, with 4 bases of the junction left unmatched. Germline CDR1 reads SGHRS; CDR2 reads YFSETQ. The CDR3 has 17 amino acids.

Source material: blood. The TCR sequence derives from a woman aged 18-29 years with Graves' hyperthyroidism. The chain is built from TRBV5-1 and TRBJ1-1; 11 bases map to TRBD1. The CDR3 sequence is CASSLGTGGAVNTEAFF. The CDR3 bases are TGCGCCAGCAGCTTGGGGACAGGGGGCGCGGTGAACACTGAAGCTTTCTTT. Filled out from reference TRBV5-1 and TRBJ1-1, the complete variable domain reads KAGVTQTPRYLIKTRGQQVTLSCSPISGHRSVSWYQQTPGQGLQFLFEYFSETQRNKGNFPGRFSGRQFSNSRSEMNVSTLELGDSALYLCASSLGTGGAVNTEAFFGQGTRLTVV.